Below, 23 T cell receptor beta chains from the same sample are listed, as sequenced in a study of T cell repertoires in cytomegalovirus infection. From the reads, TCRdb called clonotypes with MiXCR, one entry per CDR3 protein. The table records about 680,000 distinct CDR3 sequences, roughly 24% of them present only once. Sequencing input: CD8+ T cells from PBMCs. Receptor source: a human donor in good health (CMV status not recorded). Some clones in this sample may be carry-over from other donors' samples.

Many counts were recorded for this clonotype. This rearrangement joins TRBV27 to TRBJ1-2, with D hard to call. This CDR3 has 13 residues. Trimming removed 7 bases from V and 3 bases from J, with 12 bases in between. CDR1 and CDR2 from the germline V gene are MNHEY and SMNVEV (reference sequence). The CDR3 nucleotides are TGTGCCAGCAAACCAGGTGGGCACTATGGCTACACCTTC. Translation gives CASKPGGHYGYTF.

This clonotype was detected once. Compared with germline, one end of the junction differs, possibly owing to a read error. The chain carries TRBV18 and TRBJ2-5; possibly TRBD1 for D (5 bases). Germline loops: CDR1 KGHSH, CDR2 LQKENI. The CDR3 length is 15 residues. The CDR3 loop reads CTSRAQVGVEETQYF. CDR3 DNA sequence: TGTACCAGCCGAGCTCAAGTAGGGGTAGAAGAGACCCAGTACTTC. Together with reference TRBV18 and TRBJ2-5, the CDR3 gives the full variable domain: NAGVMQNPRHLVRRRGQEARLRCSPMKGHSHVYWYRQLPEEGLKFMVYLQKENIIDESGMPKERFSAEFPKEGPSILRIQQVVRGDSAAYFCTSRAQVGVEETQYFGPGTRLLVL.

This clonotype came up many times. The V gene is TRBV25-1, the J gene TRBJ2-5; D unclear. Germline V gene data show CDR1 as MGHDK and CDR2 as SYGVNS. The CDR3 runs 10 residues. V gave up 8 bases and J gave up 3 bases, with 4 bases separating them. The CDR3 here is CASYKETQYF. The CDR3 nucleotides read TGTGCCAGCTACAAAGAGACCCAGTACTTC.

V and J are TRBV13 and TRBJ1-1, with D perhaps matching TRBD1 (6 bases). Between the trimmed V and J ends, which lost 2 bases and 1 base, there was a span of 11 bases. The germline CDR1 and CDR2 sequences are PRHDT and FYEKMQ (reference sequence). CDR3 length equals 15 residues. The CDR3 DNA reads TGTGCCAGCAGCTTAAGGGGGGTAAGGAACACTGAAGCTTTCTTT. Amino acids: CASSLRGVRNTEAFF. Full variable domain (rest looked up from reference TRBV13 and TRBJ1-1): AAGVIQSPRHLIKEKRETATLKCYPIPRHDTVYWYQQGPGQDPQFLISFYEKMQSDKGSIPDRFSAQQFSDYHSELNMSSLELGDSALYFCASSLRGVRNTEAFFGQGTRLTVV.

This clonotype was recorded a few times. The chain recombines TRBV20-1 with TRBJ1-2; tentatively, D is TRBD1 (5 bases). The length of the CDR3 is 13 residues. CDR1 is DFQATT and CDR2 is SNEGSKA in the germline V gene (reference sequence). V was trimmed by 3 bases and J by 3 bases, leaving 11 bases between them. The CDR3 is CSARVDIDYGYTF. DNA for the CDR3: TGCAGTGCTAGGGTGGACATTGACTATGGCTACACCTTC.

V and J are TRBV14 and TRBJ2-6; D gene ambiguous. The CDR3 loop spans 17 amino acids. V was trimmed by 4 bases and J by 0 bases, leaving 13 bases between them. Germline loops: CDR1 SGHDN, CDR2 FVKESK. The CDR3 here is CASSRTILTSGANVLTF. The CDR3 region has the DNA TGTGCCAGCAGCCGAACGATCCTTACCTCTGGGGCCAACGTCCTGACTTTC.

This clonotype turned up a few times. This chain uses TRBV2 with TRBJ1-5; 7 nucleotides match TRBD1. Germline V gene sequence: CDR1 SNHLY, CDR2 FYNNEI. V shed 5 bases, J shed 3 bases, and the junction held 7 bases outside the gene matches. CDR3 size: 15 residues. CDR3 nucleotides: TGTGCCAGCAGTCAACAGGGGACCCTCAATCAGCCCCAGCATTTT. Translating it yields CASSQQGTLNQPQHF.

The chain carries TRBV15 and TRBJ2-5; D gene unclear. Germline CDR1 reads LNHNV; CDR2 reads YYDKDF (reference sequence). This CDR3 spans 14 amino acids. V was pared by 0 bases and J by 2 bases, with 7 bases between. The CDR3, as DNA: TGTGCCACCAGCAGAGAAGGCGGACAAGAGACCCAGTACTTC. It translates to CATSREGGQETQYF.

This clonotype was observed many times. The chain couples TRBV7-2 to TRBJ2-7, with D unclear. The V gene lost 1 base and the J gene lost 6 bases, with 10 bases spanning the gap. The CDR3 has 13 amino acids. Germline V gene sequence: CDR1 SGHTA, CDR2 FQGNSA. The CDR3 region is CASSLGVLGEQYV. The CDR3 DNA reads as TGTGCCAGCAGCTTAGGGGTTCTCGGCGAGCAGTACGTC.

This clonotype was recorded a few times. The chain has TRBV28 and TRBJ2-1, with 10 positions matching TRBD1. CDR3 length: 17 residues. Germline V gene sequence: CDR1 MDHEN, CDR2 SYDVKM. V lost 9 bases to trimming and J lost 8 bases; unmatched junction nucleotides: 19. CDR3 bases: TGTGCCAGTATCCAGGTGGGGGACAGGGGTTTGGTGGATGAGCAGTTCTTC. Translation: CASIQVGDRGLVDEQFF.

This clonotype was picked up a small number of times. The rearrangement links TRBV5-1 to TRBJ2-5; 9 bases are a match to TRBD2. The CDR3 length is 15 residues. The V gene's germline CDR1 is SGHRS and CDR2 YFSETQ. V was clipped by 3 bases and J by 5 bases; unmatched bases: 8. In nucleotides, the CDR3 is TGCGCCAGCAGCTGGACCGGGACTAGCAGCGAGACCCAGTACTTC. It specifies CASSWTGTSSETQYF.

Many counts were recorded for this clonotype. The chain carries TRBV7-8 and TRBJ2-5, with 7 nucleotides matching TRBD1. Germline lookup yields CDR1 SGHVS and CDR2 FQNEAQ. This CDR3 contains 14 residues. The V gene end was trimmed by 8 bases and the J gene end by 0 bases; junction bases not matched to a gene: 6. CDR3 loop: CASAPGQYQETQYF. The CDR3 region has the DNA TGTGCCAGCGCCCCGGGACAGTACCAAGAGACCCAGTACTTC.

This clonotype was detected a few times. This CDR3 is CASSPESTGELFF. Written as DNA, the CDR3 is TGTGCCAGCTCCCCTGAGTCCACCGGGGAGCTGTTTTTT. The chain recombines TRBV7-6 with TRBJ2-2, with D unresolved. The ends were cut back, 8 bases at V and 4 bases at J, with 11 bases in the middle. This CDR3 comprises 13 residues. CDR1 is SGHVS, CDR2 FNYEAQ, per germline.

This clonotype occurred a few times. The CDR3 protein is CSARDQGRTEAFF. CDR3 coding DNA: TGCAGTGCTAGAGATCAGGGAAGGACTGAAGCTTTCTTT. The chain employs TRBV20-1 and TRBJ1-1, with D possibly being TRBD1 (5 bases). This CDR3 has 13 residues. Per the germline V gene, CDR1 is DFQATT and CDR2 is SNEGSKA (reference sequence). V lost 0 bases and J lost 5, with 10 bases in between.

This clonotype was detected a few times. The V call is TRBV23-1, the J call TRBJ2-2; D is undetermined. TRBV23-1 has ORF status, its function being uncertain. CDR3 length: 18 amino acids. V was trimmed by 4 bases and J by 5 bases, leaving 23 bases between them. The CDR3 DNA follows: TGCGCCAGCAGTCCTACAATGTCCCCGAAAATGAAGACCGGGGAGCTGTTTTTT. Its protein is CASSPTMSPKMKTGELFF.

The rearrangement joins TRBV5-6 to TRBJ2-2; 8 nucleotides line up with TRBD2. The CDR3 totals 16 residues. Germline V gene data show CDR1 as SGHDT and CDR2 as YYEEEE. V was pared by 1 base and J by 0 bases, with 2 bases of the junction left unmatched. The CDR3 sequence: CASSLSSGPNTGELFF. The DNA of the CDR3 is TGTGCCAGCAGCTTGTCTAGCGGGCCGAACACCGGGGAGCTGTTTTTT.

The chain links TRBV29-1 to TRBJ2-3; D unresolved. CDR3 length: 13 amino acids. Deletions cut 6 bases from V and 2 bases from J, with 12 bases between. Germline assignment: CDR1 SQVTM and CDR2 ANQGSEA. This CDR3 is CSVPEKVTDTQYF. The CDR3 region has the DNA TGCAGCGTCCCGGAGAAGGTCACAGATACGCAGTATTTT.

This clonotype was observed a handful of times. This chain uses TRBV10-3 with TRBJ2-7; possibly TRBD1 for D (5 bases). Germline CDR1 reads ENHRY; CDR2 reads SYGVKD. There are 12 residues in the CDR3. Deletions cut 6 bases from V and 5 bases from J, with 11 bases between. As DNA, the CDR3 is TGTGCCATCAGAGCGAGCAGGGACGAGCAGTACTTC. As protein: CAIRASRDEQYF.

The gene calls are TRBV12-3 or TRBV12-4 and TRBJ2-2; 7 bases map to TRBD1. The CDR3 contains 13 residues. The J segment lost 0 bases and the V segment lost 11 bases, leaving 3 bases of the junction unmatched. CDR3 sequence reads: CAAGQANTGELFF. DNA of the CDR3: TGTGCCGCCGGACAGGCGAACACCGGGGAGCTGTTTTTT.

This clonotype turned up a few times. The chain recombines TRBV7-3 with TRBJ2-1; D uncertain. The CDR3 runs 12 residues. V shed 6 bases and J shed 10 bases, with 13 bases lying between them. Per the germline V gene, CDR1 is SGHTA and CDR2 is FQGTGA. CDR3 nucleotides: TGTGCCAGCAGTACCCCGGTGGGGGAGCAGTTCTTC. It yields the protein CASSTPVGEQFF. The whole variable domain, filled in from reference TRBV7-3 and TRBJ2-1, reads GAGVSQTPSNKVTEKGKYVELRCDPISGHTALYWYRQSLGQGPEFLIYFQGTGAADDSGLPNDRFFAVRPEGSVSTLKIQRTERGDSAVYLCASSTPVGEQFFGPGTRLTVL.

V and J are TRBV29-1 and TRBJ1-1; possible D gene TRBD1, 5 bases. The germline V gene has CDR1 SQVTM and CDR2 ANQGSEA. Trimming removed 4 bases from V and 8 bases from J, with 26 bases in between. The CDR3 consists of 16 residues. CDR3 amino acids: CSVVALLHGGHHEAFF. CDR3 coding DNA: TGCAGCGTTGTGGCATTATTACACGGGGGTCACCACGAAGCTTTCTTT.

This clonotype was seen many times. V usage is TRBV7-8 and J usage is TRBJ2-2, with 9 bases that match TRBD2. Per germline, CDR1 SGHVS and CDR2 FQNEAQ. CDR3 length: 13 residues. V lost 7 bases to trimming and J lost 4 bases; unmatched junction nucleotides: 1. CDR3 in amino acids: CASIAGVTGELFF. DNA for the CDR3: TGTGCCAGCATAGCGGGGGTCACCGGGGAGCTGTTTTTT.

This clonotype came up many times. The V gene is TRBV7-9, the J gene TRBJ2-4; D may be TRBD1 (5 bases). The CDR3 is 16 residues long. The germline V gene encodes CDR1 SEHNR and CDR2 FQNEAQ (reference sequence). Trimming left V 5 bases short and J 1 base short, with 15 bases between. The CDR3 loop reads CASSATGFLAKNIQYF. CDR3 bases: TGTGCCAGCAGCGCCACAGGTTTCCTGGCCAAAAACATTCAGTACTTC.